The 19 T cell receptor beta chains below were found in one sample sequenced in a study of blood T cell repertoires in COVID-19. Produced via immunoSEQ multiplex PCR; TCRdb's table is partial and in-frame only. In the table there are 200,000 to 250,000 clones, approximately 90% of which are singletons. The sequenced material came from peripheral blood. The origin of the receptors is a young man with acute or convalescent COVID-19.

The rearrangement joins TRBV2 to TRBJ2-1; TRBD2 aligns across 12 bases. V lost 4 bases, J lost 10 bases, and 8 bases stayed unmatched. CDR1 and CDR2 (germline): SNHLY, FYNNEI. The CDR3 is made up of 15 amino acids. In DNA form, the CDR3 reads TGTGCCAGCAGTGTGACTAGCGGGAGCTCGGGGGAGCAGTTCTTC. Translating it yields CASSVTSGSSGEQFF.

The chain uses TRBV9 and TRBJ2-4; no firm D call. Trimming left V 0 bases short and J 0 bases short, with 10 bases between. Germline values: CDR1 SGDLS, CDR2 YYNGEE. The CDR3 covers 16 residues. Written as DNA, the CDR3 is TGTGCCAGCAGCGTAGCGAACAGCCAAGCCAAAAACATTCAGTACTTC. Amino acid sequence: CASSVANSQAKNIQYF. Full variable domain (outside the CDR3, taken from reference TRBV9 and TRBJ2-4): DSGVTQTPKHLITATGQRVTLRCSPRSGDLSVYWYQQSLDQGLQFLIQYYNGEERAKGNILERFSAQQFPDLHSELNLSSLELGDSALYFCASSVANSQAKNIQYFGAGTRLSVL.

The chain couples TRBV6-5 to TRBJ2-7; 7 nucleotides agree with TRBD1. Germline CDR1 MNHEY, CDR2 SVGAGI. There are 13 residues in the CDR3. The V gene end was trimmed by 7 bases and the J gene end by 4 bases; junction bases not matched to a gene: 7. The CDR3 sequence is CASITGAVYEQYF. The CDR3 bases are TGTGCCAGCATTACAGGGGCGGTTTACGAGCAGTACTTC.

The rearrangement joins TRBV28 to TRBJ2-4; D remains unclear. CDR1 and CDR2 (germline): MDHEN, SYDVKM. The V gene lost 5 bases and the J gene lost 0 bases, with 11 bases spanning the gap. The CDR3 has 15 residues. Here the CDR3 DNA reads TGTGCCAGCAGTACTTCAGCGAGAGCCAAAAACATTCAGTACTTC. This sequence encodes CASSTSARAKNIQYF.

The V and J genes are TRBV7-9 and TRBJ1-1, with D possibly TRBD1 on 5 matching bases. The length of the CDR3 is 14 residues. Trimming cost V 7 bases and J 0 bases, with 12 bases left between them. From germline, CDR1 is SEHNR and CDR2 FQNEAQ (reference sequence). The CDR3 sequence is CASTLGQVNTEAFF. In DNA form, the CDR3 reads TGTGCCAGCACCCTGGGGCAGGTGAACACTGAAGCTTTCTTT.

This sequence joins TRBV27 and TRBJ2-2, with D maybe TRBD1 (8 bases). V lost 4 bases and J lost 6, with 15 bases in between. The germline V gene has CDR1 MNHEY and CDR2 SMNVEV (reference sequence). This CDR3 comprises 15 residues. The CDR3 DNA reads as TGTGCCAGCAGTTGGACAGGGCTAGCGGCCGGGGAGCTGTTTTTT. Its translation is CASSWTGLAAGELFF.

The V gene is TRBV27, the J gene TRBJ1-1, with 7 nucleotides matching TRBD1. CDR3 length: 16 amino acids. From germline, CDR1 is MNHEY and CDR2 SMNVEV (reference sequence). With V trimmed by 4 bases and J by 2 bases, 10 bases remained unmatched. CDR3 in DNA: TGTGCCAGCAGTTCCCCGGGGACAGCGAGTAACACTGAAGCTTTCTTT. Translated, it gives CASSSPGTASNTEAFF.

This clone is a singleton in its sample. This chain connects TRBV28 to TRBJ2-7; 8 bases are shared with TRBD1. Trimming removed 3 bases from V and 7 bases from J; junction bases left unmatched: 8. Germline V lookup: CDR1 MDHEN, CDR2 SYDVKM. The CDR3 spans 14 residues. The CDR3 DNA sequence: TGTGCCAGCAGTTTGAGTGGTACAGGGGGGGAGCAGTACTTC. It specifies CASSLSGTGGEQYF.

The J gene is TRBJ1-2, the V gene TRBV4-1; possibly TRBD1 for D (5 bases). V gave up 3 bases and J gave up 8 bases, with 22 bases separating them. This CDR3 is built from 16 residues. Germline V gene data show CDR1 as MGHRA and CDR2 as YSYEKL. The CDR3 coding sequence is TGCGCCAGCAGCCAGGGGCAGGGAAAGGGGCCTGACGGCTACACCTTC. Translating it yields CASSQGQGKGPDGYTF.

The chain has TRBV2 and TRBJ2-1, with 9 positions matching TRBD2. V lost 10 bases to trimming and J lost 8 bases; unmatched junction nucleotides: 21. This CDR3 has 17 amino acids. The germline V gene encodes CDR1 SNHLY and CDR2 FYNNEI. The CDR3 bases are TGTGCCATATCCGACCAGGTAGCGGGGGCTAGATACGATGAGCAGTTCTTC. It is translated as CAISDQVAGARYDEQFF.

The chain combines TRBV27 with TRBJ2-4, with 7 bases lining up with TRBD1. Germline CDR1 is MNHEY and CDR2 is SMNVEV (reference sequence). The ends lost 6 bases at V and 4 bases at J; junction bases unmatched: 0. The CDR3 runs 12 residues. DNA for the CDR3: TGTGCCAGCAGGACAGGGAAAAACATTCAGTACTTC. Residues: CASRTGKNIQYF.

V gene TRBV5-1 combines with J gene TRBJ2-1; 9 nucleotides line up with TRBD1. J was trimmed by 6 bases and V by 0 bases; bases with no gene match: 1. The germline CDR1 and CDR2 sequences are SGHRS and YFSETQ. The CDR3 contains 14 residues. CDR3 bases: TGCGCCAGCAGCTTGGACAGGGGGCCCAATGAGCAGTTCTTC. Translation: CASSLDRGPNEQFF.

The genes are TRBV12-3 or TRBV12-4 and TRBJ1-1; no firm D call. V dropped 7 bases and J dropped 10 bases, with 16 bases sitting between them. This CDR3 is 12 amino acids long. CDR3 loop: CASNLGGVGAFF. CDR3 bases: TGTGCCAGCAACCTGGGAGGCGTGGGAGCTTTCTTT.

CDR3 residues: CSVSGDKDFYEQYF. In nucleotides, the CDR3 is TGCAGCGTCTCTGGGGACAAGGATTTCTACGAGCAGTACTTC. This chain connects TRBV29-1 to TRBJ2-7; D may be TRBD1 (6 bases). The CDR3 extends over 14 amino acids. Germline lookup yields CDR1 SQVTM and CDR2 ANQGSEA. V dropped 6 bases and J dropped 3 bases, with 18 bases sitting between them.

V and J are TRBV6-2 or TRBV6-3 and TRBJ2-1; D might be TRBD2 (5 bases). V gave up 2 bases and J gave up 8 bases, with 10 bases separating them. The CDR3 is 13 amino acids. Looked up from germline, CDR1 is MNHEY and CDR2 is SVGEGT. CDR3 residues: CASSYREMDEQFF. The CDR3 DNA is TGTGCCAGCAGTTACAGGGAGATGGATGAGCAGTTCTTC.

This chain joins TRBV25-1 and TRBJ2-1; 10 nucleotides match TRBD1. The germline gives CDR1 MGHDK, CDR2 SYGVNS. Trimming at V came to 5 bases and at J to 4 bases, leaving 5 bases not matched to a gene. The CDR3 is made up of 15 amino acids. CDR3 sequence: CASSRDRGSYNEQFF. In DNA form, the CDR3 reads TGTGCCAGCAGTAGGGACAGGGGATCGTACAATGAGCAGTTCTTC.

The chain joins TRBV5-1 to TRBJ2-7; 12 bases map to TRBD2. The CDR3 sequence is 15 residues long. With 4 bases clipped from V and 0 bases from J, the junction kept 2 bases outside the gene matches. CDR1 and CDR2 from the germline V gene are SGHRS and YFSETQ. The CDR3 DNA sequence: TGCGCCAGCAGCCGGACTAGCGGGATCTCCTACGAGCAGTACTTC. This gives the protein CASSRTSGISYEQYF.

In its sample, this clone was seen once. This chain uses TRBV27 with TRBJ2-7; 8 bases are shared with TRBD1. Germline V gene sequence: CDR1 MNHEY, CDR2 SMNVEV (reference sequence). The CDR3 length is 13 residues. With V trimmed by 10 bases and J by 1 base, 6 bases remained unmatched. CDR3 coding DNA: TGTGCCACCCTGGACAGGGAATCCTACGAGCAGTACTTC. Its translation is CATLDRESYEQYF.

The chain has TRBV11-3 and TRBJ2-1, with D hard to call. Trimming took off 0 bases at V and 12 bases at J, with 15 bases between the two ends. This CDR3 is 14 amino acids long. Germline V gives CDR1 SGHNT, CDR2 YENEEA. The CDR3 coding sequence is TGTGCCAGCAGCTTAGATCCCCGTGGTAGTGTGCAGTTCTTC. Translating it yields CASSLDPRGSVQFF.